The T cell receptor (beta chain) under discussion was sequenced for a study of T cells in Graves' hyperthyroidism and ophthalmopathy. Study at large: Peripheral blood draws took place at initial diagnosis, ahead of any treatment. Study findings and constraints: Most expanded thyroid clonotypes above 0.001 recurred in blood.

TCR beta CDR3 sequences were amplified from RNA transcripts. TCR CDR3 underwent first-round RT-PCR with the HTBI primer set. One entry per CDR3 protein, called by TCRdb with MiXCR from the multiplex PCR reads. The sample shows fewer than 900,000 distinct CDR3 sequences, roughly 15% of them seen only once. Ten or more counts support this clonotype. The antigen is undetermined. The study left out patients who had uncontrolled infection, other autoimmune disease, pregnancy or lactation. Together with thyroid ultrasound, orbital computed tomography, serum thyroxine and TRAb, clinical symptoms were used for diagnoses. This sequence originates from a man aged 18-30 years with Graves' hyperthyroidism. What was sequenced was blood.

The CDR3 region has the DNA TGTGCCAGCAGCCGGGGTCTGAACACTGAAGCTTTCTTT. Its translation: CASSRGLNTEAFF. V usage is TRBV3-1 and J usage is TRBJ1-1; D is undetermined. Per the germline V gene, CDR1 is LGHDT and CDR2 is YNNKEL (reference sequence). CDR3 size: 13 residues. V gave up 4 bases and J gave up 0 bases, with 6 bases separating them.